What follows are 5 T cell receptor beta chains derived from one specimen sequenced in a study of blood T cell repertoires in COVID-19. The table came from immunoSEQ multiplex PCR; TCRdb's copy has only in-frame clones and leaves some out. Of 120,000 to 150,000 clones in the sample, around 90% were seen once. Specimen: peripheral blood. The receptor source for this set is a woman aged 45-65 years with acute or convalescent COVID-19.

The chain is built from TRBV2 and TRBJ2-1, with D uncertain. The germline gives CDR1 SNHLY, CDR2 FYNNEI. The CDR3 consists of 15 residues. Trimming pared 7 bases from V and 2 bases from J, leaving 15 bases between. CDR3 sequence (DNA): TGTGCCAGCATGAGCACGGAACTAACCTACAATGAGCAGTTCTTC. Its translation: CASMSTELTYNEQFF.

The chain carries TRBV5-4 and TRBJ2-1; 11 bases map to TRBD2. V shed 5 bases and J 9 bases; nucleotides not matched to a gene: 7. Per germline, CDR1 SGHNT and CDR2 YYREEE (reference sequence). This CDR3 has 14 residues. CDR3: CASSTSGSIIEQFF. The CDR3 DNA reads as TGTGCCAGCAGTACTAGCGGGAGCATCATTGAGCAGTTCTTC. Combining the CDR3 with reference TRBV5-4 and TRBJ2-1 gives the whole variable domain ETGVTQSPTHLIKTRGQQVTLRCSSQSGHNTVSWYQQALGQGPQFIFQYYREEENGRGNFPPRFSGLQFPNYSSELNVNALELDDSALYLCASSTSGSIIEQFFGPGTRLTVL.

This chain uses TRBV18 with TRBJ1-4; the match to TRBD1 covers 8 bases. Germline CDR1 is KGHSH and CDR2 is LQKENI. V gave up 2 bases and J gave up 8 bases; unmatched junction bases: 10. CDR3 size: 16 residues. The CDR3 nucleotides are TGTGCCAGCTCACCAGGCGACAGGGGAGGTCGGGAAAAACTGTTTTTT. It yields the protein CASSPGDRGGREKLFF. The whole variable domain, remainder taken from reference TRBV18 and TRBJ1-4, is NAGVMQNPRHLVRRRGQEARLRCSPMKGHSHVYWYRQLPEEGLKFMVYLQKENIIDESGMPKERFSAEFPKEGPSILRIQQVVRGDSAAYFCASSPGDRGGREKLFFGSGTQLSVL.

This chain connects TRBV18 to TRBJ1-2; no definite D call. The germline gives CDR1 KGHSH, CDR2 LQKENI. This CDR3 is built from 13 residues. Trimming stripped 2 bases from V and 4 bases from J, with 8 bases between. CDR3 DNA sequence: TGTGCCAGCTCACCAACCGGGAGCTATGGCTACACCTTC. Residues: CASSPTGSYGYTF. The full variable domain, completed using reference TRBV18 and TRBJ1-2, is NAGVMQNPRHLVRRRGQEARLRCSPMKGHSHVYWYRQLPEEGLKFMVYLQKENIIDESGMPKERFSAEFPKEGPSILRIQQVVRGDSAAYFCASSPTGSYGYTFGSGTRLTVV.

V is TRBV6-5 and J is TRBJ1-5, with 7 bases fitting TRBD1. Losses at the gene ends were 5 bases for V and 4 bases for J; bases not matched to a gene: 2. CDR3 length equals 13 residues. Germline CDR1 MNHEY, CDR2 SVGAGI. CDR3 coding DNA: TGTGCCAGCAGTCCCAGGGGGAATCAGCCCCAGCATTTT. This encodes CASSPRGNQPQHF.